This TCR beta chain was recovered during a study of blood T cell repertoires in COVID-19. Between the trimmed V and J ends, which lost 7 bases and 1 base, there was a span of 13 bases. The germline V gene has CDR1 SQVTM and CDR2 ANQGSEA. The CDR3 loop spans 13 amino acids. The protocol was immunoSEQ multiplex PCR, while the TCRdb copy is restricted to in-frame clones and leaves out a portion. Counted here are hundreds of thousands of clones, 87% occurring once; the ten biggest clones make up around 6%. This clonotype originated in a woman aged 50 to 60 with COVID-19, enrolled during active disease. Material: peripheral blood. The chain employs TRBV29-1 and TRBJ1-1; D unresolved. CDR3 sequence reads: CSARILGNTEAFF. In DNA form, the CDR3 reads TGCAGCGCGAGGATCCTAGGGAACACTGAAGCTTTCTTT.